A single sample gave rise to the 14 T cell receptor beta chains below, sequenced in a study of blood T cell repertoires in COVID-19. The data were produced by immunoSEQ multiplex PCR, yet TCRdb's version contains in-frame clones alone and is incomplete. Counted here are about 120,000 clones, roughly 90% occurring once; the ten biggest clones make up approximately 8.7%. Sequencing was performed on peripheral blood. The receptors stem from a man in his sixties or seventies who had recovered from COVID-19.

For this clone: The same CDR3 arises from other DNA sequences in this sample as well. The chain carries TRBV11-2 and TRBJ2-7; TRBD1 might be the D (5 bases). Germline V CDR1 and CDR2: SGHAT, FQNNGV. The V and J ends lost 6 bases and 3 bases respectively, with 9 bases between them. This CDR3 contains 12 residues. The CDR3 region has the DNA TGTGCCAGCAGTTCTCAGGGCTACGAGCAGTACTTC. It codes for CASSSQGYEQYF.

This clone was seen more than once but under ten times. CDR3 in amino acids: CASSRRDTFLNQPQHF. The CDR3 DNA sequence: TGTGCCAGCAGCCGCCGGGACACCTTCTTGAATCAGCCCCAGCATTTT. This chain links TRBV28 with TRBJ1-5, with D perhaps matching TRBD1 (6 bases). Germline V gene data show CDR1 as MDHEN and CDR2 as SYDVKM. Trimming left V 6 bases short and J 4 bases short, with 19 bases between. There are 16 residues in the CDR3.

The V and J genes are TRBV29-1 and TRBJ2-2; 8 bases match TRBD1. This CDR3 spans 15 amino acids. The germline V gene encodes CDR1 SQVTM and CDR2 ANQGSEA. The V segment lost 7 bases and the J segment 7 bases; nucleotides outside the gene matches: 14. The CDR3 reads CSGGQGRIEGGELFF. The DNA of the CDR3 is TGCAGCGGTGGACAGGGAAGAATTGAAGGCGGGGAGCTGTTTTTT.

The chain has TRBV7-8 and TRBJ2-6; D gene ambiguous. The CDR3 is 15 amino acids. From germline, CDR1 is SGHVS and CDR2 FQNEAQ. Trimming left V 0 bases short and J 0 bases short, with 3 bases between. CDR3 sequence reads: CASSLAGSGANVLTF. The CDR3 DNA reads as TGTGCCAGCAGCTTAGCCGGCTCTGGGGCCAACGTCCTGACTTTC.

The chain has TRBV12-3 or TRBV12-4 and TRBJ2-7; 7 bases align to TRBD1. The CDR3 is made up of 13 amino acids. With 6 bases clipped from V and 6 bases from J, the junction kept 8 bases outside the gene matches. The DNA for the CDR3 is TGTGCCAGCAGATCCTCAGGGGGTAGCGAGCAGTACTTC. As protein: CASRSSGGSEQYF.

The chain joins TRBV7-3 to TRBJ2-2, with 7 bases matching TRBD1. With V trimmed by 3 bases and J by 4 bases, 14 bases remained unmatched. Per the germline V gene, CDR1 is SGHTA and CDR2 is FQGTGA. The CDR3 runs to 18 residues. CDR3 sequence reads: CASSFNRGSRLGTGELFF. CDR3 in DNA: TGTGCCAGCAGCTTCAACAGGGGCAGTCGTCTAGGCACCGGGGAGCTGTTTTTT.

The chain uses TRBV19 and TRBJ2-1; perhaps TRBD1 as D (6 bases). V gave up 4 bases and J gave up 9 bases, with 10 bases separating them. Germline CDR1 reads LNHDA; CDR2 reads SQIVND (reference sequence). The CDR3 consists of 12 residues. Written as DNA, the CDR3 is TGTGCCAGTAGTAACAGGGCTCCTGAGCAGTTCTTC. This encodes CASSNRAPEQFF.

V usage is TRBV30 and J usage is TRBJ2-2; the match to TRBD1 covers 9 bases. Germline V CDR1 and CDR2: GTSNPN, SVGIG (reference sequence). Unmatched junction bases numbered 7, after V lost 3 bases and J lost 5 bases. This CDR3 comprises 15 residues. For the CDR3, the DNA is TGTGCCTGGAGACGGACAGGGGATGGTACCGGGGAGCTGTTTTTT. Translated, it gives CAWRRTGDGTGELFF.

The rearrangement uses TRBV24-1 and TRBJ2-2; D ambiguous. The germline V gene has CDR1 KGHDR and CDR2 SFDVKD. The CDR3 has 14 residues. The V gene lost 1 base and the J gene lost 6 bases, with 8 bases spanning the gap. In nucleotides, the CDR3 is TGTGCCACCAGTGATTTTATGTTTGCCGGGGAGCTGTTTTTT. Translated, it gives CATSDFMFAGELFF.

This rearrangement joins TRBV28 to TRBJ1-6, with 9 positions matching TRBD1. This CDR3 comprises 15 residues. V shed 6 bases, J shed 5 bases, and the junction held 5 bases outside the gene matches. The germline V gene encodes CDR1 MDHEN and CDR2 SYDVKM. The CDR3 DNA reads TGTGCCAGCAGCTTTACAGGGGGCCATAATTCACCCCTCCACTTT. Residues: CASSFTGGHNSPLHF. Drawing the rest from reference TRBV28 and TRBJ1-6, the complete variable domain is DVKVTQSSRYLVKRTGEKVFLECVQDMDHENMFWYRQDPGLGLRLIYFSYDVKMKEKGDIPEGYSVSREKKERFSLILESASTNQTSMYLCASSFTGGHNSPLHFGNGTRLTVT.

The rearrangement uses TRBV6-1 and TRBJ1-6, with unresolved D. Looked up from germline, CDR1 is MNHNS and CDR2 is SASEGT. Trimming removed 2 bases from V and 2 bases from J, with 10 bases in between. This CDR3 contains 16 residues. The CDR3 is CASSERSEAYNSPLHF. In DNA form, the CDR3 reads TGTGCCAGCAGTGAAAGGTCGGAGGCCTATAATTCACCCCTCCACTTT.

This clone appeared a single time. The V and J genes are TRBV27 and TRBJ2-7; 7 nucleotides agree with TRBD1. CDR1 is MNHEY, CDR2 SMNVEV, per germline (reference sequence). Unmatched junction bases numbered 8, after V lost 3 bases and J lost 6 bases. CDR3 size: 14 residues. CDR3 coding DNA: TGTGCCAGCAGTTTCACACAGGGGCGCGGCGAGCAGTACTTC. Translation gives CASSFTQGRGEQYF.

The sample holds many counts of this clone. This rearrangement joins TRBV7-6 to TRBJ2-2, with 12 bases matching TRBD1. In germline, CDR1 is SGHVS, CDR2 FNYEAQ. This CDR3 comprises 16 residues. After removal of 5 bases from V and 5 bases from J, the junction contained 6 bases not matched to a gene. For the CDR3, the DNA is TGTGCCAGCAGCCAAGGGGACAGGGGGCTTACCGGGGAGCTGTTTTTT. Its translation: CASSQGDRGLTGELFF.

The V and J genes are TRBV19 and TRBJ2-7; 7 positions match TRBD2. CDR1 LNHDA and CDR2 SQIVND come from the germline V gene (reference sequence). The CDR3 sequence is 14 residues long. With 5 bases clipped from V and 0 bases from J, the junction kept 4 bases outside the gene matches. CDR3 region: CASSQGGGSYEQYF. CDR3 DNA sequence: TGTGCCAGTAGTCAGGGCGGGGGCTCCTACGAGCAGTACTTC.